Reported below is one T cell receptor (beta chain). The trim removed 6 bases at V and 5 bases at J, leaving 6 bases unmatched. This CDR3 region has 14 residues. The germline gives CDR1 MNHEY, CDR2 SMNVEV (reference sequence). This entry comes from a study of cytomegalovirus exposure and HLA in healthy donors. TCRdb's copy holds only in-frame clones and misses some; the assay was immunoSEQ multiplex PCR. This sample has over 200,000 clones, with roughly 90% found just once. The receptor comes from a young woman in good health and CMV-seronegative. Sequences were obtained from PBMCs. The gene calls are TRBV27 and TRBJ2-5, with 10 bases that match TRBD2. CDR3 DNA sequence: TGTGCCAGCAGGCCAGCGGGGGGGCGGGAGACCCAGTACTTC. Protein product: CASRPAGGRETQYF.